The sequence of this T cell receptor (beta chain) was determined in a study of sequential checkpoint blockade in melanoma. General study results and limits: In arm A, pretreatment tumor clonality was associated with response. PD-L1 staining and CD8+ counts, not mutational load, tracked tumor T-cell clonality.

Treatment denoted: randomized to nivolumab then ipilimumab (arm A) or the reverse (arm B). DNA-damaging chemotherapy had not been given to any patient beforehand. Produced via immunoSEQ multiplex PCR; TCRdb's table is partial and in-frame only. Counted here are 5,300 or so clones, approximately 20% occurring once; the ten biggest clones make up around a tenth. In germline, CDR1 is WSHSY, CDR2 SAAADI. This CDR3 region has 15 residues. V was clipped by 3 bases and J by 4 bases; unmatched bases: 7. Regarding this clone: Its antigen remains unidentified.

The sequences come from tumor tissue (inferred from file names), collected from a patient given nivolumab and ipilimumab in sequence. This chain joins TRBV10-2 and TRBJ2-7, with 9 bases identical to TRBD1. The sequence was collected from a human donor with melanoma. For the CDR3, the DNA is TGCGCCAGCAGTGACGGGGGACAGGGAGGTTACGAGCAGTACTTC. Translated: CASSDGGQGGYEQYF.